This T cell receptor beta chain derives from a study of T-cell memory formation after mild COVID-19. This clonotype showed up just a few times. The CDR3 loop spans 13 amino acids. Trimming cost V 3 bases and J 7 bases, with 14 bases left between them. Germline assignment: CDR1 SGDLS and CDR2 YYNGEE. A single record per CDR3 protein comes from TCRdb applying MiXCR to the 5' RACE reads. The sample shows about 430,000 distinct CDR3 sequences, more than 20% of them seen only once. The receptor was isolated from an adult woman who had mild COVID-19 (a few samples of this study predate the infection). Cell type and time point are not known. Sequencing was performed on PBMCs or a T cell subset sorted from them (not recorded which). The rearrangement joins TRBV9 to TRBJ2-7, with D possibly TRBD2 on 5 matching bases. The CDR3 sequence: CASSAVSSGEQYF. Written as DNA, the CDR3 is TGTGCCAGCAGCGCCGTATCCTCGGGGGAGCAGTACTTC. The variable domain in full, completed from reference TRBV9 and TRBJ2-7, reads DSGVTQTPKHLITATGQRVTLRCSPRSGDLSVYWYQQSLDQGLQFLIQYYNGEERAKGNILERFSAQQFPDLHSELNLSSLELGDSALYFCASSAVSSGEQYFGPGTRLTVT.